The next 16 T cell receptor beta chains were all read from a single sample in a study of lymphopenia after photon versus proton radiotherapy (dated by TCRdb to the late 2010s). Library preparation was by the immunoSEQ multiplex PCR assay. Not all clones reach the TCRdb copy of this immuneACCESS table, which keeps in-frame sequences only. Checked studies attribute under half of the gap to unresolved V genes and leave the rest unexplained. This sample comprises approximately 170,000 clones, roughly nine tenths of them detected only once. Around 4.5% of the sample lies in the top ten. The starting material was peripheral blood, obtained from a patient treated with photon-based radiotherapy. The receptors stem from a man in his fifties with gastric cancer.

V gene TRBV7-2 combines with J gene TRBJ2-7; 10 bases match TRBD1. This CDR3 is 16 amino acids long. V lost 5 bases and J lost 4; bases outside the gene matches: 11. CDR1 SGHTA and CDR2 FQGNSA come from the germline V gene. CDR3 residues: CASSLMPTGGGYEQYF. For the CDR3, the DNA is TGTGCCAGCAGCCTCATGCCGACAGGGGGCGGGTACGAGCAGTACTTC.

For this clone: Other DNA sequences in the sample encode the same CDR3. The CDR3 region is CASSLSGNQPQHF. CDR3 sequence (DNA): TGTGCCAGCAGTTTATCAGGGAATCAGCCCCAGCATTTT. The chain couples TRBV27 to TRBJ1-5; D is ambiguous. The CDR3 length is 13 residues. With 0 bases removed from V and 4 bases from J, the gap between germline ends came to 4 bases. Germline CDR1 and CDR2: MNHEY and SMNVEV (reference sequence).

The V call is TRBV10-2, the J call TRBJ2-7, with 8 bases lining up with TRBD2. The germline gives CDR1 WSHSY, CDR2 SAAADI. Trimming at V came to 2 bases and at J to 2 bases, leaving 11 bases not matched to a gene. The CDR3 contains 17 residues. The CDR3 loop reads CASSEGVAGPPTYEQYF. CDR3 bases: TGCGCCAGCAGTGAGGGGGTAGCGGGACCGCCTACCTACGAGCAGTACTTC.

V usage is TRBV5-1 and J usage is TRBJ1-5; the D gene is possibly TRBD1 (5 bases). Trimming took off 3 bases at V and 3 bases at J, with 7 bases between the two ends. The germline V gene encodes CDR1 SGHRS and CDR2 YFSETQ. The CDR3 is 13 residues long. The CDR3 here is CASSSGTNQPQHF. DNA of the CDR3: TGCGCCAGCAGCTCCGGGACCAATCAGCCCCAGCATTTT. The full variable domain, with the rest looked up from reference TRBV5-1 and TRBJ1-5, is KAGVTQTPRYLIKTRGQQVTLSCSPISGHRSVSWYQQTPGQGLQFLFEYFSETQRNKGNFPGRFSGRQFSNSRSEMNVSTLELGDSALYLCASSSGTNQPQHFGDGTRLSIL.

The chain couples TRBV29-1 to TRBJ2-7; either TRBD1 or TRBD2 may supply D (5 bases each). The V gene lost 5 bases and the J gene lost 6 bases, with 14 bases spanning the gap. Germline loops: CDR1 SQVTM, CDR2 ANQGSEA. This CDR3 region has 12 residues. In nucleotides, the CDR3 is TGCAGCGTTTACCGGGACCCGGGCGAGCAGTACTTC. Its translation is CSVYRDPGEQYF.

The J gene is TRBJ2-1, the V gene TRBV10-2; 7 bases match TRBD2. Germline CDR1 and CDR2: WSHSY and SAAADI. The CDR3 runs to 15 residues. Trimming cost V 6 bases and J 2 bases; bases outside gene matches: 7. Here the CDR3 reads CASRGDYPTYNEQFF. The CDR3 DNA follows: TGCGCCAGCAGGGGGGACTACCCGACCTACAATGAGCAGTTCTTC.

V and J are TRBV11-2 and TRBJ2-7, with 8 bases that match TRBD2. J gave up 6 bases and V 5 bases, and 9 bases lay outside the gene matches. Germline V gene sequence: CDR1 SGHAT, CDR2 FQNNGV. CDR3 length equals 14 residues. CDR3 in amino acids: CASSRAGAGGEQYF. As DNA, the CDR3 is TGTGCCAGCAGCCGAGCGGGCGCGGGAGGCGAGCAGTACTTC.

The chain recombines TRBV7-2 with TRBJ2-7; D is possibly TRBD1 or TRBD2 (5 bases each). Trimming cost V 5 bases and J 3 bases, with 14 bases left between them. In germline, CDR1 is SGHTA, CDR2 FQGNSA. CDR3 size: 14 residues. DNA of the CDR3: TGTGCCAGCAGCACTGGTCCGGGGCGCTACGAGCAGTACTTC. Translated, it gives CASSTGPGRYEQYF.

This chain joins TRBV29-1 and TRBJ2-1, with 11 bases that match TRBD2. Germline CDR1 reads SQVTM; CDR2 reads ANQGSEA. V dropped 3 bases and J dropped 0; count of bases not matched to a gene: 7. The CDR3 is 17 amino acids. Written as DNA, the CDR3 is TGCAGCGTTGAGACCCTCCTAGCGGGAGGCTCCTACAATGAGCAGTTCTTC. Its translation: CSVETLLAGGSYNEQFF.

This clone showed up just once. The J gene is TRBJ2-1, the V gene TRBV16; 9 bases fit TRBD1. The V and J ends lost 4 bases and 6 bases, in that order; junction bases with no gene match: 10. The CDR3 contains 16 residues. In germline, CDR1 is KGHSY, CDR2 FQNENV. This CDR3 is CASSRTGTGLSNEQFF. The CDR3 DNA sequence: TGTGCCAGCAGCCGGACCGGGACAGGGTTAAGCAATGAGCAGTTCTTC.

J is TRBJ1-5 and V is TRBV2; D is uncertain. Germline CDR1 SNHLY, CDR2 FYNNEI. V was trimmed by 5 bases and J by 1 base, leaving 0 bases between them. CDR3 size: 11 residues. As DNA, the CDR3 is TGTGCCAGCAGTAGCAATCAGCCCCAGCATTTT. Amino acids: CASSSNQPQHF.

This chain joins TRBV28 and TRBJ2-5; D is tentatively TRBD1 or TRBD2 (6 bases each). V was shortened by 6 bases and J by 2 bases, with 13 bases between the two germline ends. The V gene's germline CDR1 is MDHEN and CDR2 SYDVKM. CDR3 length: 14 residues. The chain's CDR3 is CASRQGRGQETQYF. The CDR3 DNA reads TGTGCCAGCAGACAGGGACGGGGGCAAGAGACCCAGTACTTC.

The genes are TRBV18 and TRBJ2-2; maybe TRBD1 (6 bases). Germline loops: CDR1 KGHSH, CDR2 LQKENI. The germline V and J ends were trimmed by 2 bases and 5 bases, with 12 bases remaining between them. The CDR3 totals 15 residues. This CDR3 reads CASSPTRGLTGELFF. The CDR3 DNA follows: TGTGCCAGCTCACCAACCAGGGGTCTAACCGGGGAGCTGTTTTTT.

The rearrangement uses TRBV19 and TRBJ2-3, with TRBD2 matching 8 bases. The V gene's germline CDR1 is LNHDA and CDR2 SQIVND (reference sequence). The trim removed 4 bases at V and 0 bases at J, leaving 6 bases unmatched. CDR3 size: 16 residues. The CDR3 DNA follows: TGTGCCAGTAGTACCTCTAGCGGGCCTAGCACAGATACGCAGTATTTT. This sequence encodes CASSTSSGPSTDTQYF. Variable domain in full (rest from reference TRBV19 and TRBJ2-3): DGGITQSPKYLFRKEGQNVTLSCEQNLNHDAMYWYRQDPGQGLRLIYYSQIVNDFQKGDIAEGYSVSREKKESFPLTVTSAQKNPTAFYLCASSTSSGPSTDTQYFGPGTRLTVL.

The chain couples TRBV5-1 to TRBJ1-2; weak D call: TRBD1 (6 bases). V gave up 0 bases and J gave up 4 bases, with 25 bases separating them. This CDR3 contains 19 residues. Per the germline V gene, CDR1 is SGHRS and CDR2 is YFSETQ. Written as DNA, the CDR3 is TGCGCCAGCAGCTTGGATGGGGACGGGGGGCTAATGGGCGGCTATGGCTACACCTTC. Protein: CASSLDGDGGLMGGYGYTF. Together with reference TRBV5-1 and TRBJ1-2, the CDR3 gives the full variable domain: KAGVTQTPRYLIKTRGQQVTLSCSPISGHRSVSWYQQTPGQGLQFLFEYFSETQRNKGNFPGRFSGRQFSNSRSEMNVSTLELGDSALYLCASSLDGDGGLMGGYGYTFGSGTRLTVV.

This chain uses TRBV2 with TRBJ2-5, with 7 bases identical to TRBD1. V lost 3 bases, J lost 1 base, and 5 bases stayed unmatched. The germline V gene has CDR1 SNHLY and CDR2 FYNNEI. The CDR3 extends over 15 amino acids. CDR3 DNA: TGTGCCAGCAGTGAGGTTCGGACAGGCCAAGAGACCCAGTACTTC. It codes for CASSEVRTGQETQYF.